The clone carrying this TCR beta chain has just a few counts. What it binds is unknown. The sample is drawn from a study of blood T cells in healthy people across ages. A second roughly 6 to 11 cycle PCR used barcoded and J-beta primers. Every cDNA molecule bore a tag from a template-switch adaptor containing 12 random nucleotides. Any given sample supplied a minimum of 3 million CDR3-containing paired-end reads. TCRdb reprocessed the 5' RACE reads with MiXCR, giving one entry per CDR3 protein. This sample has some 920,000 distinct CDR3 sequences, with around 54% found just once. General observations from the study: The study regarded diversity estimates from one million T cells as underestimates.

V lost 8 bases to trimming and J lost 0 bases, with 11 bases between them. The CDR3 runs to 13 residues. Each donor had 7.5 to 10 milliliters of peripheral blood drawn. The receptor comes from a woman aged 60-75 years in good health. The sequenced material came from blood. The chain uses TRBV12-3 or TRBV12-4 and TRBJ2-7, with D perhaps TRBD1 (5 bases). CDR3 nucleotide sequence: TGTGCCAGCTTAGGGGAAAGCTCCTACGAGCAGTACTTC. Amino acid sequence: CASLGESSYEQYF.